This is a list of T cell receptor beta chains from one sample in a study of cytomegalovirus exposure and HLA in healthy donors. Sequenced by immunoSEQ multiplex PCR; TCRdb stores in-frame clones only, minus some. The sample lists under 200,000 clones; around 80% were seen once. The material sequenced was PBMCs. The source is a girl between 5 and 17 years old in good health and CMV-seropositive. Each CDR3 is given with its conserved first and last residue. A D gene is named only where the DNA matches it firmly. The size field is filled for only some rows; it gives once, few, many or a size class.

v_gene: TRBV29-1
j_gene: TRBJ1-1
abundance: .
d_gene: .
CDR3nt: TGCAGCGTTGAAGACGGGGGGAACACTGAAGCTTTCTTT
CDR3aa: CSVEDGGNTEAFF

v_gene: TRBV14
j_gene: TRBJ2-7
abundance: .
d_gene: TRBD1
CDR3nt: TGTGCCAGCAGCCAGGCAAACCCAGGGGGTTCATCCTACGAGCAGTACTTC
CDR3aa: CASSQANPGGSSYEQYF

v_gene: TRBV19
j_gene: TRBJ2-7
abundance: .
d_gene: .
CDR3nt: TGTGCCAGTAGTGGTCCGGTTACCTACGAGCAGTACTTC
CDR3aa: CASSGPVTYEQYF

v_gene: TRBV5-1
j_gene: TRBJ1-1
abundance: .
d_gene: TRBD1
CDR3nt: TGCGCCAGCAGCCACAGACAGGGGGGGAACACTGAAGCTTTCTTT
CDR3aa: CASSHRQGGNTEAFF

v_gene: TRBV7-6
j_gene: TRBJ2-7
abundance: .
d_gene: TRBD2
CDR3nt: TGTGCCAGCAGCTTAGCCTCTGGTGTGACGGGGGGTCCCTACGAGCAGTACTTC
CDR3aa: CASSLASGVTGGPYEQYF

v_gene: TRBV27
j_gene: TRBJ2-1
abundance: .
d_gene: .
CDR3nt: TGTGCAGTCAATCAGGGAAACAATGAGCAGTTCTTC
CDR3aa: CAVNQGNNEQFF

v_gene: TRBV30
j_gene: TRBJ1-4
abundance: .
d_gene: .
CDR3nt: TGTGCCTGGAGTGGACAGATTAATGAAAAACTGTTTTTT
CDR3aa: CAWSGQINEKLFF

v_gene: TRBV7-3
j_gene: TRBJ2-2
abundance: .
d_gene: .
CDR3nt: TGTGCCAGCAGCCCCGGGAGTGGAGCGAACACCGGGGAGCTGTTTTTT
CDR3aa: CASSPGSGANTGELFF

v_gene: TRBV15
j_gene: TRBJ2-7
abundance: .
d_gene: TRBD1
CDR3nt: TGTGCCACCAGCAGAGGCCCCAGGGGGAATCGCTACGAGCAGTACTTC
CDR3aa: CATSRGPRGNRYEQYF

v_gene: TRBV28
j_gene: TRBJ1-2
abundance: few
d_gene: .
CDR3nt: TGTGCCAGCAGTTTATCCCTCTATGGCTACACCTTC
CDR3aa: CASSLSLYGYTF

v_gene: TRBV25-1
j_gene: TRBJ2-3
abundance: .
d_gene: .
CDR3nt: TGTGCCAGCAGTGAGGCCCACAATAGGCTAGCGTCGGTGGATACGCAGTATTTT
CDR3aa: CASSEAHNRLASVDTQYF

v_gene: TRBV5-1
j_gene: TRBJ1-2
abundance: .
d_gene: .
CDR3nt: TGCGCCAGCAGCCCTATGACAGATTCATATGGCTACACCTTC
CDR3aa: CASSPMTDSYGYTF

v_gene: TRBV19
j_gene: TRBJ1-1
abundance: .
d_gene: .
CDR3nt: TGTGCCAGTAGTGGGGGCTTCGACACTGAAGCTTTCTTT
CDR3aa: CASSGGFDTEAFF

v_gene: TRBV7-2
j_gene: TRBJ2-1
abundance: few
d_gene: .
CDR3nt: TGTGCCAGCAGCGGGAGTTTGGGTACTTTCTCCTACAATGAGCAGTTCTTC
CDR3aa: CASSGSLGTFSYNEQFF

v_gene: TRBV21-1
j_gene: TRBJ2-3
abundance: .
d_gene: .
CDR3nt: TGTGCCAGCAGCACCCCCGGGGAGCGGGAGGGCCCCCGGTCTAGCACAGATACGCAGTATTTT
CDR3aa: CASSTPGEREGPRSSTDTQYF

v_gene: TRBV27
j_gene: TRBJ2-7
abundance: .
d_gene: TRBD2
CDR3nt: TGTGCCAGCAGTTTAGCGGGAGACTCCTACGAGCAGTACTTC
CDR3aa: CASSLAGDSYEQYF

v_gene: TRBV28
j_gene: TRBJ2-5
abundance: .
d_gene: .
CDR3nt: TGTGCCAGCAGTCTTAGAGAGACCCAGTACTTC
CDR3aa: CASSLRETQYF

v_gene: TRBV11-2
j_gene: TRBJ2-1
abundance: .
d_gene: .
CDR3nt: TGTGCCAGCAGCTTTAGGGCCGGCCTAGCGCTGTACAATGAGCAGTTCTTC
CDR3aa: CASSFRAGLALYNEQFF

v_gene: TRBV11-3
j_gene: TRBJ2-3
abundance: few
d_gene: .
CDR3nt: TGTGCCAGCAGTTGGGCGGGGATCACAGATACGCAGTATTTT
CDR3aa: CASSWAGITDTQYF

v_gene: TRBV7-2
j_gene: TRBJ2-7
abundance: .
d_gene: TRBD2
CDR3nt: TGTGCCAGCAGCTGGGGACTAGCGGGGGCGGTCTACGAGCAGTACTTC
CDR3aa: CASSWGLAGAVYEQYF

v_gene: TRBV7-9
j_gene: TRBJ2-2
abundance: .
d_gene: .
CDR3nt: TGTGCCAGCAGCTTAGTTCCTATCGGGACACTGAACACCGGGGAGCTGTTTTTT
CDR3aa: CASSLVPIGTLNTGELFF

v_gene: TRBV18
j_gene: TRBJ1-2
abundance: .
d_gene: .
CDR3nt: TGTGCCAGCTCTTGGACAGCACCAGATTCTAACTATGGCTACACCTTC
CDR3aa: CASSWTAPDSNYGYTF

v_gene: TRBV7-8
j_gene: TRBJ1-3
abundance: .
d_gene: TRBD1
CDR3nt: TGTGCCAGCAGCTTAGATAACAGGGGAGGTGGAAACACCATATATTTT
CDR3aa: CASSLDNRGGGNTIYF

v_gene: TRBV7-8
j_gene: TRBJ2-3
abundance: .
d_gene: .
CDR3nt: TGTGCCAGCAGCTTACCCCGGACCGGGAAGTATTTT
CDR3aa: CASSLPRTGKYF

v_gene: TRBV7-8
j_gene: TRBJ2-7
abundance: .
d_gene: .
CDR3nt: TGTGCCAGCAGCTTACCCCCATCCTACGAGCAGTACTTC
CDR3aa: CASSLPPSYEQYF

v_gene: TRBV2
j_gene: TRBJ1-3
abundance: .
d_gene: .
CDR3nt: TGTGCCAGCAGTGGGGGCGCTCAGGGGTACGGAAACACCATATATTTT
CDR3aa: CASSGGAQGYGNTIYF

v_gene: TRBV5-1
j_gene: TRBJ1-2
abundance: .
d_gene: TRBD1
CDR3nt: TGCGCCAGCAGCTGGGACAGAACTTTTAACTATGGCTACACCTTC
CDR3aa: CASSWDRTFNYGYTF

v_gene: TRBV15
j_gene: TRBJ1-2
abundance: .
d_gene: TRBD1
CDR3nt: TGTGCCACCAGCAGCGCCTTGACAGGGGGCTATGGCTACACCTTC
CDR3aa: CATSSALTGGYGYTF

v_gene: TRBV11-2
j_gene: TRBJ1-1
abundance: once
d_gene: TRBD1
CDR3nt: TGTGCCAGCAGCTTAGGACAGGGGGTAAACACTGAAGCTTTCTTT
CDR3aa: CASSLGQGVNTEAFF

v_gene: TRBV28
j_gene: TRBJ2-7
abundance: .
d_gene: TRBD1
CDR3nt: TGTGCCAGCAGTTCCAGGGGGCGGGAGCAGTACTTC
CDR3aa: CASSSRGREQYF

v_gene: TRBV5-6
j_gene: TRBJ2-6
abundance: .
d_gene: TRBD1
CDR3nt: TGTGCCAGCAGCCGGACACAGGGGGCGGGATTGGCCAACGTCCTGACTTTC
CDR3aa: CASSRTQGAGLANVLTF

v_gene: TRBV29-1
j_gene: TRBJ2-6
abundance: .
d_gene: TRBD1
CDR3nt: TGCAGCGTTGAAGAGTGGACAGGGACCTTCTCTGGGGCCAACGTCCTGACTTTC
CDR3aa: CSVEEWTGTFSGANVLTF

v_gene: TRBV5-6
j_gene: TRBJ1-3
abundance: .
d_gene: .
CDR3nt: TGTGCCAGCAGCCCTGGCCGGGGTTATCCTGGAAACACCATATATTTT
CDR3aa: CASSPGRGYPGNTIYF

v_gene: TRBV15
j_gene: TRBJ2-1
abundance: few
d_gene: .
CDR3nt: TGTGCCACCAGCAGAGGGGCTGTCTACAATGAGCAGTTCTTC
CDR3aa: CATSRGAVYNEQFF

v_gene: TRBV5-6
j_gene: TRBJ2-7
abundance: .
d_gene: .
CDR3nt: TGTGCCAGCAGCCTCACCCGGGCAGGCGGAGGAGACGAGCAGTACTTC
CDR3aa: CASSLTRAGGGDEQYF

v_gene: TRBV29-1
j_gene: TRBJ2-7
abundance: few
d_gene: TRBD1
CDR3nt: TGCAGCGTTAAGGGGGCCTCGAACGAGCAGTACTTC
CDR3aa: CSVKGASNEQYF

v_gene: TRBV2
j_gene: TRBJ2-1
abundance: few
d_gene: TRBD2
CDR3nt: TGTGCCAGCAGTCTAGCGGGACACCTGGAGCAGTTCTTC
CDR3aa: CASSLAGHLEQFF

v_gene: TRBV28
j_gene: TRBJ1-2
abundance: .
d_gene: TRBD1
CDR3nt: TGTGCCAGCAGTTCGATTCCGTACAGGGGCAATTGGAACGGCTACACCTTC
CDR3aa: CASSSIPYRGNWNGYTF

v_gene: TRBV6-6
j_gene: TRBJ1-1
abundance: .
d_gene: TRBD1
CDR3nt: TGTGCCAGCTACCGGGACAGGGGTACTGAAGCTTTCTTT
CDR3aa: CASYRDRGTEAFF

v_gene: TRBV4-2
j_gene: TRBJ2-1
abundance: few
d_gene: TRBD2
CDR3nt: TGTGCCAGCAGCCAAGCTACTAGCGGGAGTGGTGAGCAGTTCTTC
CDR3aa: CASSQATSGSGEQFF

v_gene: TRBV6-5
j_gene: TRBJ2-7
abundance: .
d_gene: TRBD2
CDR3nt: TGTGCCAGCAGTTACCAGCGGGGTAGCGGGAACTACGAGCAGTACTTC
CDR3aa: CASSYQRGSGNYEQYF

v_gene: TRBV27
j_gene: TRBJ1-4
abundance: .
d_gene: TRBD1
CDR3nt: TGTGCCAGCAGGGTCGACAGGGCTAATGAAAAACTGTTTTTT
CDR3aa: CASRVDRANEKLFF

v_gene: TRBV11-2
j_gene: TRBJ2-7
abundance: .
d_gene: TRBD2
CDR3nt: TGTGCCAGCAGCTTTGGGACTAGCGAGTACGAGCAGTACTTC
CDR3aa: CASSFGTSEYEQYF

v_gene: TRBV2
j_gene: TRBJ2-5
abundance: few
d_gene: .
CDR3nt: TGTGCCAGTTCCGTTTCCCCAGAGACCCAGTACTTC
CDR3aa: CASSVSPETQYF

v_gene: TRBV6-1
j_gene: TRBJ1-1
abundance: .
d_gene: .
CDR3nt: TGTGCCAGCAGTCGGGGTTCTACCGCTGAAGCTTTCTTT
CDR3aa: CASSRGSTAEAFF

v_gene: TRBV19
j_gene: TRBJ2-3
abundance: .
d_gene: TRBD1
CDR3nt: TGTGCCAGCCGCCGACAGGGGGGCACAGATACGCAGTATTTT
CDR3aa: CASRRQGGTDTQYF

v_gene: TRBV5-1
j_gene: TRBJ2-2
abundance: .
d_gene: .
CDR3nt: TGCGCCAGCAGCTTGGTATTCAAGAACTCCGGGGAGCTGTTTTTT
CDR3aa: CASSLVFKNSGELFF

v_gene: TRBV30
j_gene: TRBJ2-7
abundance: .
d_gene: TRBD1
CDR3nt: TGTGCCTGGAGTGTACTGACAGGGTCAGCACCCTACGAGCAGTACTTC
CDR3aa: CAWSVLTGSAPYEQYF

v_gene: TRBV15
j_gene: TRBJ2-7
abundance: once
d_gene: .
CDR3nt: TGTGCCACCAGCAAAAACCCAGGGAATCGGCTCGAGCAGTACTTC
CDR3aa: CATSKNPGNRLEQYF

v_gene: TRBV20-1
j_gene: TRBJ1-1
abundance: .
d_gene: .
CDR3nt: TGCAGTGCGAGGACTCTCTCTGAAGCTTTCTTT
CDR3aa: CSARTLSEAFF